These 2 T cell receptor beta chains originate from one sample sequenced in a study of cytomegalovirus exposure and HLA in healthy donors. TCRdb's copy holds only in-frame clones and misses some; the assay was immunoSEQ multiplex PCR. Of about 160,000 clones detected, under 90% appear once; the ten largest clones hold 10%. Sequenced sample: PBMCs. Source of these receptors: a woman between 18 and 29 years old in good health and CMV-seropositive.

The chain has TRBV6-1 and TRBJ2-7, with 8 bases fitting TRBD2. Germline V lookup: CDR1 MNHNS, CDR2 SASEGT. The CDR3 is made up of 12 amino acids. Germline trimming cut 6 bases from V and 3 bases from J; bases unmatched to any gene: 1. This CDR3 reads CASRTSGYEQYF. Here the CDR3 DNA reads TGTGCCAGCAGAACTAGCGGCTACGAGCAGTACTTC.

The chain links TRBV9 to TRBJ2-2; weak D call: TRBD1 (5 bases). Germline lookup yields CDR1 SGDLS and CDR2 YYNGEE. The length of the CDR3 is 16 residues. Between the trimmed V and J ends, which lost 0 bases and 5 bases, there was a span of 14 bases. The CDR3: CASSVVGGHTTGELFF. The CDR3 region has the DNA TGTGCCAGCAGCGTAGTTGGCGGACACACGACCGGGGAGCTGTTTTTT.